The next 25 T cell receptor beta chains were all read from a single sample in a study of monozygotic twins with inflammatory bowel disease. TCRdb re-called the 5' RACE reads, yielding one record per CDR3 amino acid sequence without DNA. The table gives about 380,000 distinct CDR3 sequences; the top ten clones make up just over 2.5% of it. The sequenced material came from blood. The receptors here all came from a human donor with ulcerative colitis or Crohn's disease, or a healthy co-twin of an affected twin (not recorded which).

CDR3 residues: CASSLGQGEHYEQYF. The rearrangement links TRBV5-6 to TRBJ2-7; TCRdb calls TRBD1, which cannot be checked without DNA. This CDR3 spans 15 amino acids. Looked up from germline, CDR1 is SGHDT and CDR2 is YYEEEE. The whole variable domain, filled in from reference TRBV5-6 and TRBJ2-7, reads DAGVTQSPTHLIKTRGQQVTLRCSPKSGHDTVSWYQQALGQGPQFIFQYYEEEERQRGNFPDRFSGHQFPNYSSELNVNALLLGDSALYLCASSLGQGEHYEQYFGPGTRLTVT.

The rearrangement links TRBV20-1 to TRBJ2-1. CDR1 is DFQATT and CDR2 is SNEGSKA in the germline V gene (reference sequence). The CDR3 sequence is 15 residues long. The CDR3 region is CSARLAQSSYNEQFF.

The rearrangement uses TRBV29-1 and TRBJ1-4; TCRdb returns TRBD1, unconfirmable since there is no DNA. CDR1 is SQVTM, CDR2 ANQGSEA, per germline. CDR3 length: 16 residues. CDR3 in amino acids: CSVAGGGADGIRKLFF. The variable domain in full, completed from reference TRBV29-1 and TRBJ1-4, reads SAVISQKPSRDICQRGTSLTIQCQVDSQVTMMFWYRQQPGQSLTLIATANQGSEATYESGFVIDKFPISRPNLTFSTLTVSNMSPEDSSIYLCSVAGGGADGIRKLFFGSGTQLSVL.

This chain joins TRBV20-1 and TRBJ1-5. Germline loops: CDR1 DFQATT, CDR2 SNEGSKA (reference sequence). The CDR3 consists of 12 residues. CDR3: CSAIQGPQPQHF.

The V gene is TRBV20-1, the J gene TRBJ2-5; as DNA is missing, the TRBD2 call by TCRdb cannot be tested. This CDR3 has 15 amino acids. The germline gives CDR1 DFQATT, CDR2 SNEGSKA (reference sequence). The CDR3 sequence is CSASPWASGQETQYF.

The CDR3 sequence is CSARDGTGEWQPQHF. The chain recombines TRBV20-1 with TRBJ1-5; TCRdb picks TRBD1, but there is no DNA to check that call. This CDR3 spans 15 amino acids. Germline V gives CDR1 DFQATT, CDR2 SNEGSKA (reference sequence).

The rearrangement joins TRBV4-3 to TRBJ2-1; no DNA is available, so the TRBD1 call from TCRdb remains unchecked. The CDR3 is 18 residues long. Germline lookup yields CDR1 LGHNA and CDR2 YSLEER. CDR3 sequence: CASSQEGQVRVSYNEQFF.

The chain joins TRBV28 to TRBJ2-7; no DNA is available, so the TRBD1 call from TCRdb remains unchecked. CDR1 MDHEN and CDR2 SYDVKM come from the germline V gene. The CDR3 totals 14 residues. CDR3 region: CASSLYLGRYEQYF.

This CDR3 is CSARPRTGWTGELFF. The chain combines TRBV20-1 with TRBJ2-2; TCRdb selects TRBD1, and the lack of DNA leaves this call unchecked. The CDR3 spans 15 residues. Germline loops: CDR1 DFQATT, CDR2 SNEGSKA (reference sequence).

The J gene is TRBJ2-2, the V gene TRBV5-1; the D gene TCRdb calls, TRBD1, cannot be checked with no DNA. This CDR3 is 15 amino acids long. From germline, CDR1 is SGHRS and CDR2 YFSETQ. CDR3: CASSLAPGSTGELFF.

The chain joins TRBV28 to TRBJ2-1; TCRdb returns TRBD1, unconfirmable since there is no DNA. The V gene's germline CDR1 is MDHEN and CDR2 SYDVKM. The CDR3 extends over 16 amino acids. The CDR3 loop is CASSPYRRGVGHEQFF.

This rearrangement joins TRBV7-2 to TRBJ1-1. The CDR3 runs 15 residues. Germline V gene lookup returns CDR1 SGHTA and CDR2 FQGNSA. The CDR3 sequence: CASSRVRNRNTEAFF.

The rearrangement uses TRBV3-1 and TRBJ2-5. The germline V gene encodes CDR1 LGHDT and CDR2 YNNKEL (reference sequence). CDR3 size: 15 residues. The CDR3: CASSTRREYQETQYF.

This sequence joins TRBV2 and TRBJ1-1. CDR3 length: 15 residues. Germline CDR1 and CDR2: SNHLY and FYNNEI. The CDR3 sequence: CASSGSRVGNTEAFF.

The V call is TRBV4-3, the J call TRBJ1-5; the TCRdb call, TRBD1, lacks DNA for checking. The CDR3 extends over 15 amino acids. The germline V gene has CDR1 LGHNA and CDR2 YSLEER. The CDR3 sequence is CASSQETGFNQPQHF.

The chain couples TRBV28 to TRBJ2-6. The CDR3 is 15 residues long. The germline V gene has CDR1 MDHEN and CDR2 SYDVKM. The CDR3 sequence: CASTTQGSGANVLTF. The full variable domain, completed using reference TRBV28 and TRBJ2-6, is DVKVTQSSRYLVKRTGEKVFLECVQDMDHENMFWYRQDPGLGLRLIYFSYDVKMKEKGDIPEGYSVSREKKERFSLILESASTNQTSMYLCASTTQGSGANVLTFGAGSRLTVL.

The genes are TRBV7-9 and TRBJ2-7; no DNA is available, so the TRBD1 call from TCRdb remains unchecked. There are 12 residues in the CDR3. Germline lookup yields CDR1 SEHNR and CDR2 FQNEAQ (reference sequence). CDR3: CALQGSYYEQYF.

The chain joins TRBV18 to TRBJ1-6; TCRdb gives TRBD1 as the D gene, but with no DNA this cannot be confirmed. The germline CDR1 and CDR2 sequences are KGHSH and LQKENI. The CDR3 loop spans 13 amino acids. The chain's CDR3 is CATGGGLDSPLHF.

This chain connects TRBV12-3 or TRBV12-4 to TRBJ2-5; without DNA, the TCRdb call of TRBD1 cannot be checked. The CDR3 sequence is 16 residues long. The CDR3 sequence is CASSLSGRGRGETQYF.

The chain links TRBV11-1 to TRBJ1-2. Germline loops: CDR1 SGHAT, CDR2 FQDESV (reference sequence). There are 13 residues in the CDR3. The CDR3 sequence is CASSFGEGYGYTF. The full variable domain, completed using reference TRBV11-1 and TRBJ1-2, is EAEVAQSPRYKITEKSQAVAFWCDPISGHATLYWYRQILGQGPELLVQFQDESVVDDSQLPKDRFSAERLKGVDSTLKIQPAELGDSAMYLCASSFGEGYGYTFGSGTRLTVV.

The CDR3 loop is CASSAGGREQETQYF. The chain uses TRBV7-2 and TRBJ2-5; no DNA is available, so the TRBD1 call from TCRdb remains unchecked. The germline gives CDR1 SGHTA, CDR2 FQGNSA. The CDR3 is made up of 15 amino acids. Full variable domain (outside the CDR3, taken from reference TRBV7-2 and TRBJ2-5): GAGVSQSPSNKVTEKGKDVELRCDPISGHTALYWYRQSLGQGLEFLIYFQGNSAPDKSGLPSDRFSAERTGGSVSTLTIQRTQQEDSAVYLCASSAGGREQETQYFGPGTRLLVL.

This sequence joins TRBV6-1 and TRBJ2-1; absent DNA, TCRdb's TRBD2 call cannot be checked. CDR1 MNHNS and CDR2 SASEGT come from the germline V gene. The CDR3 is made up of 14 amino acids. The CDR3 here is CASTSSGALNEQFF.

V and J are TRBV6-2 or TRBV6-3 and TRBJ2-3; TCRdb reports TRBD1, a call that lacks DNA to check it against. Germline V gene lookup returns CDR1 MNHEY and CDR2 SVGEGT. This CDR3 is built from 13 residues. The CDR3 spells CASRTTGSDTQYF.

This sequence joins TRBV5-5 and TRBJ1-1. The CDR3 consists of 12 residues. Germline assignment: CDR1 SGHKS and CDR2 YYEKEE (reference sequence). CDR3 in amino acids: CASSAWTAEAFF.

The genes are TRBV5-1 and TRBJ2-1; checking the TCRdb D call of TRBD1 is not possible without DNA. This CDR3 is built from 15 residues. Germline CDR1 is SGHRS and CDR2 is YFSETQ. The CDR3 here is CASSQQGYSYNEQFF.